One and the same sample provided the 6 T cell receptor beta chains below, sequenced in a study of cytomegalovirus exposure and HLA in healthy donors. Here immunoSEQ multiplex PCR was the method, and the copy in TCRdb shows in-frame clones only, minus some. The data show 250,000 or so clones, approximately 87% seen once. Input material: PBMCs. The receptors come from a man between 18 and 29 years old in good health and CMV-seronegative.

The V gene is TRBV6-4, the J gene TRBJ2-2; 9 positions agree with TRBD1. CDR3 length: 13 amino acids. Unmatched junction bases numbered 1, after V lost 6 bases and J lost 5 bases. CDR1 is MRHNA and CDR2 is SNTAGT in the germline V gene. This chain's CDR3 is CASSGQGTGELFF. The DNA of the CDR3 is TGTGCCAGCAGCGGACAGGGGACCGGGGAGCTGTTTTTT.

CDR3 residues: CASTPQSPYEQYF. CDR3 nucleotide sequence: TGTGCCAGCACTCCCCAAAGCCCCTACGAGCAGTACTTC. The chain employs TRBV27 and TRBJ2-7; D unresolved. Trimming took 7 bases from V and 2 from J, leaving 12 bases between them. This CDR3 is built from 13 residues. Germline-derived CDR1 and CDR2 are MNHEY and SMNVEV (reference sequence).

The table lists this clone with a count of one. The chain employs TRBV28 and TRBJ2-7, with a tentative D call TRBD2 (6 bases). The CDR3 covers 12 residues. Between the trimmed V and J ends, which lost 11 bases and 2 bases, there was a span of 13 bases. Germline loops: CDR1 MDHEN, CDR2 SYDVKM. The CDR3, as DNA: TGTGCCGCCCGGGGGACCACCTACGAGCAGTACTTC. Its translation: CAARGTTYEQYF.

The CDR3 sequence: CASSLGRWRELDTQYF. The DNA for the CDR3 is TGTGCCAGCAGTTTAGGTCGGTGGCGGGAGCTAGATACGCAGTATTTT. The chain employs TRBV28 and TRBJ2-3, with 7 bases aligning to TRBD2. Germline V gene lookup returns CDR1 MDHEN and CDR2 SYDVKM. The CDR3 has 16 amino acids. Unmatched junction bases numbered 10, after V lost 2 bases and J lost 5 bases.

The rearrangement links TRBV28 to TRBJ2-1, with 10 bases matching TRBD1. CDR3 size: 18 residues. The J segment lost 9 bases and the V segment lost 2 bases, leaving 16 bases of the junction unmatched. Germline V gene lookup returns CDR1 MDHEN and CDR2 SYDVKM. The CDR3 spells CASSLLSLTGTGEGEQFF. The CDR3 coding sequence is TGTGCCAGCAGTTTACTCTCGTTAACCGGGACAGGGGAAGGTGAGCAGTTCTTC.

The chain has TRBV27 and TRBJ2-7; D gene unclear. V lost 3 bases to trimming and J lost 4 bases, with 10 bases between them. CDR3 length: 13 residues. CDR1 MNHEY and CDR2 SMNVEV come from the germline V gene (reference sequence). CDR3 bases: TGTGCCAGCAGTTTTAGTCTTTTATACGAGCAGTACTTC. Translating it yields CASSFSLLYEQYF.